Below, one T cell receptor (beta chain) is given with its context. V lost 6 bases to trimming and J lost 4 bases, with 13 bases between them. Germline V CDR1 and CDR2: MNHEY, SVGAGI. This CDR3 comprises 14 residues. This sample was included in a study of blood T cell repertoires in COVID-19. Sequenced by immunoSEQ multiplex PCR; TCRdb stores in-frame clones only, minus some. The sample includes about 110,000 clones, 69% of them seen just once. The receptor was isolated from a man at least 80 years old with acute or convalescent COVID-19. The chain is built from TRBV6-5 and TRBJ1-5; D possibly corresponds to TRBD1 (5 bases). Sequenced: peripheral blood. In DNA, the CDR3 is TGTGCCAGCAGAAGACAGACAGATAATCAGCCCCAGCATTTT. It is translated as CASRRQTDNQPQHF.